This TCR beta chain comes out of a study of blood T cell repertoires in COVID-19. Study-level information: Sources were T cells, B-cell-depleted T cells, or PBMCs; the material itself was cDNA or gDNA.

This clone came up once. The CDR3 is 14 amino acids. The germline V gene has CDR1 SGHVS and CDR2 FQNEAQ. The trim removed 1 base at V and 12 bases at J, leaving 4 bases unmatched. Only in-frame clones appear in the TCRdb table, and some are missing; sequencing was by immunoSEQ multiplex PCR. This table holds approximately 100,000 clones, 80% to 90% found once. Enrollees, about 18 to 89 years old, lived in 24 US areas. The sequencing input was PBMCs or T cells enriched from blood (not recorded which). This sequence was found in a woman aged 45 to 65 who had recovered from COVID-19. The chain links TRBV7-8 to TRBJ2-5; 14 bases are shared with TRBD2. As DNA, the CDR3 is TGTGCCAGCAGCTTAGGACTAGCGGGGGGGCAGGAGTACTTC. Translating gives CASSLGLAGGQEYF.